A single T cell receptor beta chain is shown here with its context. This entry belongs to a study of blood T cell repertoires in COVID-19. Overall study: Sources were T cells, B-cell-depleted T cells, or PBMCs; the material itself was cDNA or gDNA.

In the original analysis: Reference gene primer amplification gave nucleated cell count estimates. TCRdb keeps only in-frame clones here, not all; method: immunoSEQ multiplex PCR. V and J calls and clone size follow that table, whereas D and trimming were derived from the DNA. In the table there are 140,000 or so clones, 88% of which are singletons. The J segment lost 0 bases and the V segment lost 7 bases, leaving 2 bases of the junction unmatched. The CDR3 is 14 amino acids. Germline CDR1 is KGHDR and CDR2 is SFDVKD. Enrolled during active infection, Seattle patients were then followed longitudinally.

This clonotype was sampled from a human donor with COVID-19, enrolled during active disease. The donor label of this sample is uncertain. Source material: peripheral blood. This chain links TRBV24-1 with TRBJ1-3, with TRBD1 matching 7 bases. CDR3 region: CATSGTDSGNTIYF. CDR3 DNA: TGTGCCACCAGCGGGACAGACTCTGGAAACACCATATATTTT.